The 25 T cell receptor beta chains in this list originate from one sample, sequenced in a study of T cells in tumors after PD-1 blockade. TCRdb keeps only in-frame clones here, not all; method: immunoSEQ multiplex PCR. The sample includes some 4,900 clones, 60% to 75% of them seen just once. The sequencing used tumor tissue, collected before anti-PD-1 treatment. These receptors were obtained from a human donor with cutaneous squamous cell carcinoma.

The chain employs TRBV25-1 and TRBJ1-6, with D uncertain. Germline lookup yields CDR1 MGHDK and CDR2 SYGVNS. V dropped 3 bases and J dropped 14 bases, with 11 bases sitting between them. CDR3 length: 12 residues. As DNA, the CDR3 is TGTGCCAGCAGTGACCAGGCCGTGACCCTCCACTTT. Encoded protein: CASSDQAVTLHF. The variable domain in full, completed from reference TRBV25-1 and TRBJ1-6, reads EADIYQTPRYLVIGTGKKITLECSQTMGHDKMYWYQQDPGMELHLIHYSYGVNSTEKGDLSSESTVSRIRTEHFPLTLESARPSHTSQYLCASSDQAVTLHFGNGTRLTVT.

The sample holds one count of this clone. This chain connects TRBV5-1 to TRBJ1-2, with 7 bases identical to TRBD1. The trim removed 0 bases at V and 1 base at J, leaving 9 bases unmatched. Looked up from germline, CDR1 is SGHRS and CDR2 is YFSETQ. The CDR3 is 17 amino acids. CDR3 residues: CASSLAVGTEINYGYTF. CDR3 DNA: TGCGCCAGCAGCTTGGCAGTCGGGACAGAAATTAACTATGGCTACACCTTC. The complete variable domain, with remaining parts taken from reference TRBV5-1 and TRBJ1-2, reads KAGVTQTPRYLIKTRGQQVTLSCSPISGHRSVSWYQQTPGQGLQFLFEYFSETQRNKGNFPGRFSGRQFSNSRSEMNVSTLELGDSALYLCASSLAVGTEINYGYTFGSGTRLTVV.

The chain recombines TRBV7-2 with TRBJ2-3; D remains unclear. The V and J ends lost 5 bases and 8 bases respectively, with 20 bases between them. This CDR3 has 15 residues. Germline CDR1 SGHTA, CDR2 FQGNSA. The CDR3 DNA sequence: TGTGCCAGCAGCCCAAGCCTGGTCTTGGGTGCTACGCAGTATTTT. Amino acid sequence: CASSPSLVLGATQYF.

The J gene is TRBJ2-3, the V gene TRBV5-1; 7 bases agree with TRBD1. V gave up 3 bases and J gave up 2 bases; unmatched junction bases: 3. This CDR3 has 14 residues. Per the germline V gene, CDR1 is SGHRS and CDR2 is YFSETQ. CDR3 region: CASSYQGVTDTQYF. CDR3 nucleotides: TGCGCCAGCAGCTACCAGGGGGTCACAGATACGCAGTATTTT.

This clone showed up just a few times. A read error may account for a junction end that differs from germline. The gene calls are TRBV7-9 and TRBJ2-7; TRBD1 aligns across 12 bases. This CDR3 spans 13 amino acids. The germline gives CDR1 SEHNR, CDR2 FQNEAQ (reference sequence). The CDR3 sequence: CASSYGEGQGAYF. CDR3 nucleotide sequence: TGTGCCAGCAGCTACGGAGAGGGACAGGGGGCGTATTTC.

This clone has more than one count but fewer than ten. The gene calls are TRBV20-1 and TRBJ1-1, with a possible D match to TRBD1 (5 bases). Trimming removed 3 bases from V and 5 bases from J, with 16 bases in between. The CDR3 extends over 14 amino acids. Germline assignment: CDR1 DFQATT and CDR2 SNEGSKA (reference sequence). This CDR3 is CSASQGRGRTEAFF. CDR3 DNA: TGCAGTGCTAGTCAGGGCCGGGGACGAACTGAAGCTTTCTTT.

This clone was observed a handful of times. CDR3 sequence reads: CAWRPEALSGNTIYF. CDR3 sequence (DNA): TGTGCCTGGAGGCCCGAAGCTCTCTCTGGAAACACCATATATTTT. The chain has TRBV30 and TRBJ1-3; D remains ambiguous. The CDR3 runs 15 residues. Germline V gene sequence: CDR1 GTSNPN, CDR2 SVGIG (reference sequence). The V end was cut by 3 bases, the J end by 0 bases, with 12 bases between.

V usage is TRBV2 and J usage is TRBJ1-6; D remains unclear. This CDR3 region has 16 residues. Germline lookup yields CDR1 SNHLY and CDR2 FYNNEI. V dropped 7 bases and J dropped 9 bases, with 22 bases sitting between them. CDR3 protein: CASIPEVTLGSSPLHF. CDR3 bases: TGTGCCAGCATTCCGGAAGTCACTCTGGGGAGTTCACCCCTCCACTTT. Full variable domain (outside the CDR3, taken from reference TRBV2 and TRBJ1-6): EPEVTQTPSHQVTQMGQEVILRCVPISNHLYFYWYRQILGQKVEFLVSFYNNEISEKSEIFDDQFSVERPDGSNFTLKIRSTKLEDSAMYFCASIPEVTLGSSPLHFGNGTRLTVT.

The CDR3 sequence: CASSLSGYSNQPQHF. In nucleotides, the CDR3 is TGTGCCAGCAGCTTATCTGGTTATAGCAATCAGCCCCAGCATTTT. The gene calls are TRBV7-9 and TRBJ1-5, with D uncertain. V shed 2 bases and J shed 0 bases, with 8 bases lying between them. In germline, CDR1 is SEHNR, CDR2 FQNEAQ (reference sequence). The CDR3 has 15 amino acids.

A single count supports this clone. CDR3 loop: CASSVGTSGGVADTQYF. The CDR3 DNA reads as TGCGCCAGCAGTGTAGGGACTAGCGGGGGGGTCGCAGATACGCAGTATTTT. The chain combines TRBV10-2 with TRBJ2-3, with 16 bases fitting TRBD2. CDR1 is WSHSY and CDR2 is SAAADI in the germline V gene. The CDR3 runs to 17 residues. The V gene end was trimmed by 4 bases and the J gene end by 4 bases; junction bases not matched to a gene: 5.

CDR3 sequence: CASSLGGTGKDEQFF. CDR3 nucleotides: TGCGCCAGCAGCTTGGGAGGGACAGGGAAGGATGAGCAGTTCTTC. This chain links TRBV5-1 with TRBJ2-1; 9 nucleotides align to TRBD1. This CDR3 has 15 residues. Germline loops: CDR1 SGHRS, CDR2 YFSETQ. J was trimmed by 8 bases and V by 0 bases; bases with no gene match: 6. Filled out from reference TRBV5-1 and TRBJ2-1, the complete variable domain reads KAGVTQTPRYLIKTRGQQVTLSCSPISGHRSVSWYQQTPGQGLQFLFEYFSETQRNKGNFPGRFSGRQFSNSRSEMNVSTLELGDSALYLCASSLGGTGKDEQFFGPGTRLTVL.

The DNA of the CDR3 is TGTGCCAGCAGCTTTCAGGCGAATGAGCAGTTCTTC. This encodes CASSFQANEQFF. The chain uses TRBV5-4 and TRBJ2-1; D unresolved. Trimming took off 2 bases at V and 7 bases at J, with 7 bases between the two ends. The germline CDR1 and CDR2 sequences are SGHNT and YYREEE (reference sequence). The CDR3 is made up of 12 amino acids. Complete variable domain (other parts from reference TRBV5-4 and TRBJ2-1): ETGVTQSPTHLIKTRGQQVTLRCSSQSGHNTVSWYQQALGQGPQFIFQYYREEENGRGNFPPRFSGLQFPNYSSELNVNALELDDSALYLCASSFQANEQFFGPGTRLTVL.

This clone is labeled as medium-sized. The V call is TRBV2, the J call TRBJ2-2, with a weak D call TRBD2 (6 bases). The CDR3 sequence is 15 residues long. Trimming took off 2 bases at V and 3 bases at J, with 10 bases between the two ends. Germline-derived CDR1 and CDR2 are SNHLY and FYNNEI. The CDR3 nucleotides read TGTGCCAGCAGTGAACGGAGGGAATACACCGGGGAGCTGTTTTTT. This encodes CASSERREYTGELFF. The full variable domain, with the rest looked up from reference TRBV2 and TRBJ2-2, is EPEVTQTPSHQVTQMGQEVILRCVPISNHLYFYWYRQILGQKVEFLVSFYNNEISEKSEIFDDQFSVERPDGSNFTLKIRSTKLEDSAMYFCASSERREYTGELFFGEGSRLTVL.

DNA of the CDR3: TGTGCCAGCAGTGACAGCGGGGCAACAGCTTTCTTT. Amino acids: CASSDSGATAFF. The rearrangement uses TRBV25-1 and TRBJ1-1, with D perhaps TRBD1 (5 bases). Germline-derived CDR1 and CDR2 are MGHDK and SYGVNS. This CDR3 is 12 amino acids long. Trimming cost V 3 bases and J 10 bases, with 12 bases left between them.

The chain joins TRBV30 to TRBJ1-6, with TRBD1 as a possible D gene (5 bases). The CDR3 totals 12 residues. From germline, CDR1 is GTSNPN and CDR2 SVGIG (reference sequence). Trimming cost V 0 bases and J 13 bases, with 10 bases left between them. CDR3 amino acids: CAWSVGGAPLHF. The CDR3 DNA is TGTGCCTGGAGTGTAGGAGGGGCGCCCCTCCACTTT.

V gene TRBV5-1 combines with J gene TRBJ2-7; D may be TRBD1 (5 bases). Germline values: CDR1 SGHRS, CDR2 YFSETQ. The CDR3 totals 14 residues. V was pared by 0 bases and J by 4 bases, with 11 bases between. CDR3 region: CASSLGQGMYEQYF. The CDR3 DNA reads as TGCGCCAGCAGCTTGGGGCAGGGCATGTACGAGCAGTACTTC.

This clone has only a few counts. In DNA, the CDR3 is TGTGCCAGCAGCGCCCAAGGGGGCCCTCCGGAGCAGTACTTC. This sequence encodes CASSAQGGPPEQYF. This chain uses TRBV5-6 with TRBJ2-7; 7 nucleotides align to TRBD1. The germline gives CDR1 SGHDT, CDR2 YYEEEE. After removal of 4 bases from V and 7 bases from J, the junction contained 11 bases not matched to a gene. The CDR3 sequence is 14 residues long.

The V and J genes are TRBV18 and TRBJ1-2, with TRBD1 matching 8 bases. The J segment lost 7 bases and the V segment lost 0 bases, leaving 10 bases of the junction unmatched. Per germline, CDR1 KGHSH and CDR2 LQKENI. CDR3 size: 16 residues. The CDR3 DNA follows: TGTGCCAGCTCACCACCGAGTCAGGGGGCTTTGTCTGGCTACACCTTC. Translating gives CASSPPSQGALSGYTF.

This chain uses TRBV5-6 with TRBJ1-1, with D uncertain. The germline gives CDR1 SGHDT, CDR2 YYEEEE. V was clipped by 2 bases and J by 4 bases, with 9 bases between them. The CDR3 is made up of 13 amino acids. CDR3 sequence (DNA): TGTGCCAGCAGCTTTTCCCAGGTCACTGAAGCTTTCTTT. This translates into CASSFSQVTEAFF. Supplemented by reference TRBV5-6 and TRBJ1-1, the full variable domain reads DAGVTQSPTHLIKTRGQQVTLRCSPKSGHDTVSWYQQALGQGPQFIFQYYEEEERQRGNFPDRFSGHQFPNYSSELNVNALLLGDSALYLCASSFSQVTEAFFGQGTRLTVV.

This chain joins TRBV6-1 and TRBJ2-2; TRBD2 is a possible D gene (6 bases). Germline CDR1 is MNHNS and CDR2 is SASEGT. This CDR3 comprises 15 residues. The V and J ends lost 3 bases and 4 bases respectively, with 12 bases between them. The CDR3 reads CASSERDGATGELFF. DNA of the CDR3: TGTGCCAGCAGTGAGCGGGACGGGGCCACCGGGGAGCTGTTTTTT.

This clone turned up a few times. V and J are TRBV7-9 and TRBJ1-1, with TRBD1 identical over 7 bases. The germline V gene has CDR1 SEHNR and CDR2 FQNEAQ (reference sequence). V dropped 5 bases and J dropped 4; count of bases not matched to a gene: 7. The CDR3 contains 14 residues. The CDR3 loop reads CASSRQGQSTEAFF. DNA for the CDR3: TGTGCCAGCAGCCGACAGGGACAGAGCACTGAAGCTTTCTTT.

This clone has only a few counts. The chain joins TRBV29-1 to TRBJ2-1, with 7 bases identical to TRBD2. After removal of 5 bases from V and 6 bases from J, the junction contained 7 bases not matched to a gene. Germline-derived CDR1 and CDR2 are SQVTM and ANQGSEA. The CDR3 length is 13 residues. The chain's CDR3 is CSVPGGGVNEQFF. CDR3 coding DNA: TGCAGCGTTCCTGGCGGGGGAGTCAATGAGCAGTTCTTC.

Written as DNA, the CDR3 is TGTGCCAGCAGTTCGGGACCCTCGGCGCAAGCTAACTATGGCTACACCTTC. Residues: CASSSGPSAQANYGYTF. V usage is TRBV28 and J usage is TRBJ1-2; TRBD1 might be the D (5 bases). There are 17 residues in the CDR3. V dropped 4 bases and J dropped 0 bases, with 18 bases sitting between them. CDR1 is MDHEN and CDR2 is SYDVKM in the germline V gene.

This clone has more than one count but fewer than ten. The rearrangement uses TRBV20-1 and TRBJ1-2; D gene uncertain. The CDR3 has 12 amino acids. CDR1 and CDR2 from the germline V gene are DFQATT and SNEGSKA (reference sequence). V gave up 3 bases and J gave up 8 bases, with 13 bases separating them. For the CDR3, the DNA is TGCAGTGCTAGTGGTCGGACTGGAGGCTACACCTTC. It specifies CSASGRTGGYTF.

This clone was detected a few times. The chain combines TRBV2 with TRBJ1-1; D not resolved. Germline V gene lookup returns CDR1 SNHLY and CDR2 FYNNEI. V shed 3 bases and J shed 1 base, with 3 bases lying between them. The CDR3 loop spans 12 amino acids. The CDR3 loop reads CASSDWNTEAFF. DNA of the CDR3: TGTGCCAGCAGTGACTGGAACACTGAAGCTTTCTTT.